This entry is about one T cell receptor beta chain. Method: immunoSEQ multiplex PCR; TCRdb's copy keeps in-frame clones and lacks some. The table has around 370,000 clones, about nine tenths seen once. The data originate from a study of blood T cell repertoires in COVID-19. The germline V and J ends were trimmed by 4 bases and 7 bases, with 14 bases remaining between them. Germline assignment: CDR1 MGHRA and CDR2 YSYEKL. The CDR3 is made up of 14 amino acids. The rearrangement joins TRBV4-1 to TRBJ2-1; D perhaps matches TRBD2 (6 bases). This TCR came from an older woman with COVID-19, enrolled during active disease. The sample consisted of peripheral blood. CDR3 protein: CASSPLSGVNEQFF. The CDR3 DNA sequence: TGCGCCAGCAGCCCCTTGTCGGGAGTAAATGAGCAGTTCTTC.